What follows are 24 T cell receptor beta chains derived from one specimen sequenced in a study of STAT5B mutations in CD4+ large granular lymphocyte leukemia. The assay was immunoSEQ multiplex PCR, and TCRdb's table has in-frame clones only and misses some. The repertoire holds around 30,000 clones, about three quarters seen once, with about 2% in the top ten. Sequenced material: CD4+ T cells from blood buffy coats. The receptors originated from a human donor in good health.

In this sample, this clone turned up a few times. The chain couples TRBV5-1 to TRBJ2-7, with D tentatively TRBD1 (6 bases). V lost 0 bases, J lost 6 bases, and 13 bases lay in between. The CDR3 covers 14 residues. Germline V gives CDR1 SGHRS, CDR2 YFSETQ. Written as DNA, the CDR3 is TGCGCCAGCAGCTTGGTGGGACAAGGCCTCGAGCAGTACTTC. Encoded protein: CASSLVGQGLEQYF.

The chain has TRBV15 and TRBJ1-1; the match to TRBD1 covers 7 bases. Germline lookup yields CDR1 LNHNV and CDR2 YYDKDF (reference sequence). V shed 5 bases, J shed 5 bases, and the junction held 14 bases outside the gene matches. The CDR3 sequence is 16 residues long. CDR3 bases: TGTGCCACCAGCGGCCCAGGACAAACAGGGGTTACTGAAGCTTTCTTT. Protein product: CATSGPGQTGVTEAFF.

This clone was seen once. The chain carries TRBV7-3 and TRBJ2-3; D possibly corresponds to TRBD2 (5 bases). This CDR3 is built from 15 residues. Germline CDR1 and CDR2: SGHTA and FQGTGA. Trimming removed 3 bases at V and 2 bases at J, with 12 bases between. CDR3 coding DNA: TGTGCCAGCAGCTTCCCTCGAGACTACACAGATACGCAGTATTTT. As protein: CASSFPRDYTDTQYF. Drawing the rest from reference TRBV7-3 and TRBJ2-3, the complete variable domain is GAGVSQTPSNKVTEKGKYVELRCDPISGHTALYWYRQSLGQGPEFLIYFQGTGAADDSGLPNDRFFAVRPEGSVSTLKIQRTERGDSAVYLCASSFPRDYTDTQYFGPGTRLTVL.

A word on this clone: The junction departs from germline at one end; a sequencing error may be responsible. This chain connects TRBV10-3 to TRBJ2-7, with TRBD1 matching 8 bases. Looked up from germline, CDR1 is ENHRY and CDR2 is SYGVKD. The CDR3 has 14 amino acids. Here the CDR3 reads CASSRGQGDYEQYF. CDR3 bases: TGTGCCAGCAGTCGAGGACAGGGAGATTACGAGCAGTACTTC.

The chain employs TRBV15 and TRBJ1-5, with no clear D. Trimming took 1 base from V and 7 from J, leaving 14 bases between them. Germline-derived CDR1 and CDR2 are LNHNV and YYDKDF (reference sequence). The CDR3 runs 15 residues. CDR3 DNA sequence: TGTGCCACCAGCAGAGTCGGGGTGACGGAGCAGCCCCAGCATTTT. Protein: CATSRVGVTEQPQHF.

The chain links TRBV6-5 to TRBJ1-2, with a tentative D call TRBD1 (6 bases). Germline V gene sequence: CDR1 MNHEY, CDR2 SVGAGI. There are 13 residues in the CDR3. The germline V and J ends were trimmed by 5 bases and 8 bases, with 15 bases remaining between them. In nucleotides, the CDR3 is TGTGCCAGCAGTCCTCGGGGGGCACGGGGCTACACCTTC. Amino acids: CASSPRGARGYTF.

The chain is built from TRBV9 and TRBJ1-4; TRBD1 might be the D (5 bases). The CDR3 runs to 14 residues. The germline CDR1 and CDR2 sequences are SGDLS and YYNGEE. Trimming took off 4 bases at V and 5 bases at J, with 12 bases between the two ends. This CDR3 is CASSPGLGNEKLFF. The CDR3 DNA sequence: TGTGCCAGCAGCCCGGGACTCGGGAATGAAAAACTGTTTTTT.

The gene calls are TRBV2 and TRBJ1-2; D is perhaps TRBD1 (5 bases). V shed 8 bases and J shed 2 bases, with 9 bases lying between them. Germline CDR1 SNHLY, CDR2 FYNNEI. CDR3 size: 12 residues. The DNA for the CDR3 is TGTGCCAGCTCGAGGGACAACTATGGCTACACCTTC. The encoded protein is CASSRDNYGYTF.

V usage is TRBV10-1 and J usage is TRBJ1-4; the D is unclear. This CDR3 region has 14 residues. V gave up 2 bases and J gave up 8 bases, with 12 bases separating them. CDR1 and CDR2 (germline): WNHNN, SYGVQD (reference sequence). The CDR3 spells CASSESGLGEKLFF. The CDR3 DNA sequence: TGCGCCAGCAGTGAGAGTGGGCTGGGAGAAAAACTGTTTTTT.

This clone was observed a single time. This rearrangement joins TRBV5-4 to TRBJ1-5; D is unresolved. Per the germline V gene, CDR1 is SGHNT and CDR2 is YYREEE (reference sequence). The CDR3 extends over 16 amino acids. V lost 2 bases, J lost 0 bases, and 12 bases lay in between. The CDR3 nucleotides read TGTGCCAGCAGCTTAGACGGAGGGATTAGCAATCAGCCCCAGCATTTT. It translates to CASSLDGGISNQPQHF.

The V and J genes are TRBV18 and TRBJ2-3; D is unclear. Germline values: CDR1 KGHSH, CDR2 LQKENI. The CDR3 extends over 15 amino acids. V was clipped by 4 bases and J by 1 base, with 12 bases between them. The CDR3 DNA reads TGTGCCAGCTCACGTGAAGGGATGGGCACAGATACGCAGTATTTT. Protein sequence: CASSREGMGTDTQYF. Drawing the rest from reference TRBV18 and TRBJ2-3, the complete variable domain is NAGVMQNPRHLVRRRGQEARLRCSPMKGHSHVYWYRQLPEEGLKFMVYLQKENIIDESGMPKERFSAEFPKEGPSILRIQQVVRGDSAAYFCASSREGMGTDTQYFGPGTRLTVL.

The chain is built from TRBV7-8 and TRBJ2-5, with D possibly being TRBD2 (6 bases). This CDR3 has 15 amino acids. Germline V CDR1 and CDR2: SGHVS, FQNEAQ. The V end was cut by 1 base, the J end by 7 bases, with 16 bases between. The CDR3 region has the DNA TGTGCCAGCAGCTTAGTGGGAGGCTCCCGGGGGACCCAGTACTTC. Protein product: CASSLVGGSRGTQYF.

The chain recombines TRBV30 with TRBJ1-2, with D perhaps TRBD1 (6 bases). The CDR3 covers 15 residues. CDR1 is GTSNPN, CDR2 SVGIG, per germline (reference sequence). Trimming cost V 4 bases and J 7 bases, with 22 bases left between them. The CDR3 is CAWTHPDSALGGYTF. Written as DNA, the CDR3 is TGTGCCTGGACCCACCCGGACAGCGCCCTGGGTGGCTACACCTTC.

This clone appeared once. The CDR3 here is CASASQGDTGELFF. The CDR3 region has the DNA TGTGCCAGCGCCTCTCAGGGAGACACCGGGGAGCTGTTTTTT. The chain recombines TRBV6-1 with TRBJ2-2; D tentatively reads TRBD1 or TRBD2 (5 bases each). CDR3 length: 14 amino acids. Germline V gene data show CDR1 as MNHNS and CDR2 as SASEGT. The V and J ends lost 8 bases and 3 bases respectively, with 13 bases between them.

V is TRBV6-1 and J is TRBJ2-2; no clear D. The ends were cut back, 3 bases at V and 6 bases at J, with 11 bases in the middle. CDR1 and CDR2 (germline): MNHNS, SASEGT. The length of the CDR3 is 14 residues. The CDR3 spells CASSDWGFSGELFF. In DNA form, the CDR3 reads TGTGCCAGCAGTGATTGGGGTTTTTCCGGGGAGCTGTTTTTT.

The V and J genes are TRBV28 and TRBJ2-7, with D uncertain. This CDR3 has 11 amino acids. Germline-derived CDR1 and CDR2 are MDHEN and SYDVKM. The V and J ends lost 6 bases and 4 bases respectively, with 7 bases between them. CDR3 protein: CASRNSYEQYF. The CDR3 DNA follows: TGTGCCAGCAGGAATAGTTACGAGCAGTACTTC.

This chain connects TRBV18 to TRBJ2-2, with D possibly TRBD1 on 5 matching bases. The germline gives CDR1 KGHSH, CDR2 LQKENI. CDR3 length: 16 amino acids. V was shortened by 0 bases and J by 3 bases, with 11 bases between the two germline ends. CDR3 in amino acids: CASSPPQGVDTGELFF. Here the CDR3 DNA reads TGTGCCAGCTCACCACCTCAGGGTGTTGACACCGGGGAGCTGTTTTTT.

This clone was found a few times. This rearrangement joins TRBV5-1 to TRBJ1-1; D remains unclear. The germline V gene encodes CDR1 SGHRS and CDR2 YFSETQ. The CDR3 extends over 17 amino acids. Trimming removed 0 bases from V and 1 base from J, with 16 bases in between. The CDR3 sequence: CASSLAGRAWGNTEAFF. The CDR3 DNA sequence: TGCGCCAGCAGCTTGGCCGGACGGGCGTGGGGGAACACTGAAGCTTTCTTT.

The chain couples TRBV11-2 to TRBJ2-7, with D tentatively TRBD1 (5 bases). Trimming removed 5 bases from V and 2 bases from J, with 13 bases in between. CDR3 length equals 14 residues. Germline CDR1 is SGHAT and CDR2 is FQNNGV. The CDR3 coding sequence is TGTGCCAGCAGCGTAAGGGGCCTCCCCTACGAGCAGTACTTC. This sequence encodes CASSVRGLPYEQYF.

CDR3 DNA sequence: TGTGCCAGCAGCTTACACACAGATACGCAGTATTTT. Translating it yields CASSLHTDTQYF. The V and J genes are TRBV11-2 and TRBJ2-3; D remains unclear. V gave up 2 bases and J gave up 2 bases, with 2 bases separating them. Per germline, CDR1 SGHAT and CDR2 FQNNGV. The CDR3 consists of 12 residues.

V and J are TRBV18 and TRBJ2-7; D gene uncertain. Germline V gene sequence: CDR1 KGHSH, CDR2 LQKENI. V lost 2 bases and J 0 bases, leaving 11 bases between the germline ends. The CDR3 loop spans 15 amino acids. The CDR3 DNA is TGTGCCAGCTCACCAAAGGACGGATACTCCTACGAGCAGTACTTC. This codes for CASSPKDGYSYEQYF.

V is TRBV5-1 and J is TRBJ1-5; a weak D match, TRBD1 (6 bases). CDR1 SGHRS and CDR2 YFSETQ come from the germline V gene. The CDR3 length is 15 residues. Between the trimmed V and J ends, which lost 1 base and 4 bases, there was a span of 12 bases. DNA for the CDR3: TGCGCCAGCAGCTTGACAGGGTTGAGTAATCAGCCCCAGCATTTT. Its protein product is CASSLTGLSNQPQHF.

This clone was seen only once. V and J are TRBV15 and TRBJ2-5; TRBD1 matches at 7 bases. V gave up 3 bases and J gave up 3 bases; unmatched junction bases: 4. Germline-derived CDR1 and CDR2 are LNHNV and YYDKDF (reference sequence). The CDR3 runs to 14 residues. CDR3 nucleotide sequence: TGTGCCACCAGCAGGGACAGGAAGGAAGAGACCCAGTACTTC. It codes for CATSRDRKEETQYF.

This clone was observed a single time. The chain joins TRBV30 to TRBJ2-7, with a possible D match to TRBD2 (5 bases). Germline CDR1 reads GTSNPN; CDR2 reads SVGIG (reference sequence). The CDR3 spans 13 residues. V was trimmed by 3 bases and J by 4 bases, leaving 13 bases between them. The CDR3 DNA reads TGTGCCTGGAGGCAGGAGGCCGGTTACGAGCAGTACTTC. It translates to CAWRQEAGYEQYF. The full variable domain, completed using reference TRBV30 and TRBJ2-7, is SQTIHQWPATLVQPVGSPLSLECTVEGTSNPNLYWYRQAAGRGLQLLFYSVGIGQISSEVPQNLSASRPQDRQFILSSKKLLLSDSGFYLCAWRQEAGYEQYFGPGTRLTVT.